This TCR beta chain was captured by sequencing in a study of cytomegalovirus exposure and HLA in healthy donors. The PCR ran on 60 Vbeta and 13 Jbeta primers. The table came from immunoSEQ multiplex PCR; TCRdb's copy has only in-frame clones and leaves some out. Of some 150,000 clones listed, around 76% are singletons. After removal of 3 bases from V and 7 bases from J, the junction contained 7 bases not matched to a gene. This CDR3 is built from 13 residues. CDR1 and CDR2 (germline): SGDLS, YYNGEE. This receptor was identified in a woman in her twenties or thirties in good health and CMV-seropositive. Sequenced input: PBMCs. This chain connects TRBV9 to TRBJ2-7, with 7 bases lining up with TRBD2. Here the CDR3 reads CASSARTGGEQYF. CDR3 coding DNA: TGTGCCAGCAGCGCAAGAACGGGGGGTGAGCAGTACTTC.